These T cell receptor beta chains were read from a single sample in a study of T-cell reconstitution after alpha-beta-depleted transplantation in children. Each CDR3 protein is one row after TCRdb ran MiXCR on the PCR reads. Of roughly 500,000 distinct CDR3 sequences in the sample, around a third are singletons; the top ten hold approximately 2.3%. Sequencing used PBMCs from the stem cell graft donor, obtained from the stem cell graft. The receptors were gathered from a human donor who donated a stem cell graft to a child with aplastic anemia. Each CDR3 is given with its conserved first and last residue. A D gene is named only where the DNA matches it firmly. Size values are once, few and many counts, or a class for expanded clones, and some rows have none.

>-|15|TRBV7-2|-|TRBJ2-7
TGTGCCAGCAGCCCCGTGGTGGGAGGCGGATACGAGCAGTACTTC
CASSPVVGGGYEQYF
>few|17|TRBV7-8|TRBD2|TRBJ2-3
TGTGCCAGCATCCCCAGGTTCCTAGCGGGAGCCACAGATACGCAGTATTTT
CASIPRFLAGATDTQYF
>-|13|TRBV7-9|-|TRBJ1-1
TGTGCCAGCAGGAGACAAGTGGGTCCCCCGGGCATCTTT
CASRRQVGPPGIF
>-|15|TRBV9|TRBD2|TRBJ2-1
TGTGCCAGCAGCGTAGTGGCTAGCGGGGGCAATGAGCAGTTCTTC
CASSVVASGGNEQFF
>-|15|TRBV20-1|-|TRBJ2-5
TGCAGTGCTAGAGATTTTGGGTCCCCTGAAGAGACCCAGTACTTC
CSARDFGSPEETQYF
>few|14|TRBV12-3/TRBV12-4|TRBD1|TRBJ1-1
TGTGCCAGCACCCCCAGGGGGGGAGACACTGAAGCTTTCTTT
CASTPRGGDTEAFF
>-|15|TRBV15|-|TRBJ1-2
TGTGCCACCAGCAGAGTAGACGGGGGGGACTATGGCTACACCTTC
CATSRVDGGDYGYTF
>-|19|TRBV11-2|-|TRBJ2-1
TGTGCCAGCAGCCAGGGGAGACAGGGGACAGCGGGACGACGGAATGAGCAGTTCTTC
CASSQGRQGTAGRRNEQFF
>-|14|TRBV29-1|-|TRBJ2-1
TGCAGCGCCGACGGGGCTAGTGTCTTATATGAGCAGTTCTTC
CSADGASVLYEQFF
>-|13|TRBV6-1|-|TRBJ1-5
TGTGCCAGCAGTGAGGCCCACAATCAGCCCCAGCATTTT
CASSEAHNQPQHF
>-|14|TRBV5-1|TRBD1|TRBJ1-2
TGCGCCAGCAGCTCGGACAGGGTGAACTATGGCTACACCTTC
CASSSDRVNYGYTF
>-|15|TRBV19|TRBD2|TRBJ2-1
TGTGCCAGTAGTATAGCGGGAGGACTCTACAATGAGCAGTTCTTC
CASSIAGGLYNEQFF
>few|16|TRBV20-1|TRBD2|TRBJ2-5
TGCAGTGCTAGAGGTGGGCTAGCGGCTTTCCAAGAGACCCAGTACTTC
CSARGGLAAFQETQYF
>few|14|TRBV25-1|TRBD2|TRBJ2-7
TGTGCCAGCCTGGCTAGCGGGCCACCTGATGAGCAGTACTTC
CASLASGPPDEQYF
>-|16|TRBV25-1|-|TRBJ1-1
TGTGCCAGCAGTGAATATGGTGCGACAGAGAACACTGAAGCTTTCTTT
CASSEYGATENTEAFF
>-|16|TRBV9|TRBD2|TRBJ2-1
TGTGCCAGCAGCCGCGGGGGGGACGCGACCTACAATGAGCAGTTCTTC
CASSRGGDATYNEQFF
>few|16|TRBV7-9|TRBD1|TRBJ1-3
TGTGCCAGCAGCTCTTCGAAGACAGGGGGCGGAAACACCATATATTTT
CASSSSKTGGGNTIYF
>-|12|TRBV29-1|-|TRBJ2-5
TGCAGCGGCCGGCGGTACCAAGAGACCCAGTACTTC
CSGRRYQETQYF
>-|14|TRBV29-1|-|TRBJ2-3
TGCAGCGTTGAAGTTCTGGGGAGCACAGATACGCAGTATTTT
CSVEVLGSTDTQYF
>-|16|TRBV7-9|-|TRBJ2-2
TGTGCCAGCAGCTTAAATCCTCCGGGGGCCGGCGGGGAGCTGTTTTTT
CASSLNPPGAGGELFF
>-|20|TRBV24-1|-|TRBJ1-5
TGTGCCACCAGTGTTCTATTACCCCTGATGGGACATCTGAGCAATCAGCCCCAGCATTTT
CATSVLLPLMGHLSNQPQHF
>few|16|TRBV7-2|-|TRBJ2-2
TGTGCCAGCAGCTTAGCAGGGAGTCTCGTGACCGGGGAGCTGTTTTTT
CASSLAGSLVTGELFF
>few|18|TRBV6-5|TRBD1|TRBJ1-1
TGTGCCAGCAGTTACAAGGGACAGTCTGTTTTCGTAATCACTGAAGCTTTCTTT
CASSYKGQSVFVITEAFF
>-|17|TRBV5-4|TRBD2|TRBJ2-7
TGTGCCAGCAGCTTGGGGACTAGCGGGAGGGCAGACTACGAGCAGTACTTC
CASSLGTSGRADYEQYF
>-|11|TRBV6-6|-|TRBJ1-1
TGTGCCAGCAGCCAGGCGGCCGGGGCTTTCTTT
CASSQAAGAFF
>-|17|TRBV10-3|-|TRBJ2-1
TGTGCCATCAGTGAGTCTTATCTAGCAAGCTCCTACAATGAGCAGTTCTTC
CAISESYLASSYNEQFF
>many|16|TRBV7-2|-|TRBJ1-1
TGTGCCAGCAGCCAAACCCTGGGACGCCAAGGGGCTGAAGCTTTCTTT
CASSQTLGRQGAEAFF
>few|18|TRBV6-2/TRBV6-3|TRBD2|TRBJ2-2
TGTGCCAGCAGTAGGGGGACTAGCGGGAGCGCGAACACCGGGGAGCTGTTTTTT
CASSRGTSGSANTGELFF
>-|13|TRBV7-2|-|TRBJ2-2
TGTGCCAGTAAAAGGAGGCTCACCGGGGAGCTGTTTTTT
CASKRRLTGELFF
>-|15|TRBV24-1|TRBD1|TRBJ2-1
TGTGCCACCAGTGATTTCGGACAGGGTTACAATGAGCAGTTCTTC
CATSDFGQGYNEQFF
>few|14|TRBV29-1|-|TRBJ1-2
TGCAGCGTTGAAGATCGGCAATCTAACTATGGCTACACCTTC
CSVEDRQSNYGYTF
>-|14|TRBV20-1|TRBD1|TRBJ1-2
TGCAGTGCTAGGCTACAGGGGATCGACTATGGCTACACCTTC
CSARLQGIDYGYTF
>once|16|TRBV20-1|-|TRBJ1-3
TGCAGTGCCGCCGGGACTTTCCGAGCCTGTGGAAACACCATATATTTT
CSAAGTFRACGNTIYF
>-|16|TRBV6-1|TRBD1|TRBJ1-1
TGTGCCAGCACCCGGACAGGGGGGACTATGAACACTGAAGCTTTCTTT
CASTRTGGTMNTEAFF
>-|16|TRBV7-6|TRBD2|TRBJ2-3
TGTGCCAGCAGCTTAGACCCAGCGGGAGCTTTAGATACGCAGTATTTT
CASSLDPAGALDTQYF
>few|12|TRBV20-1|-|TRBJ2-1
TGCAGTGGGGGCAGGGCCTACAATGAGCAGTTCTTC
CSGGRAYNEQFF
>-|15|TRBV9|-|TRBJ2-2
TGTGCCAGCAGCCCGGGACCGCCGAACACCGGGGAGCTGTTTTTT
CASSPGPPNTGELFF
>-|14|TRBV12-3/TRBV12-4|TRBD1|TRBJ1-1
TGTGCCAGCAGTTCAAACAGGGGAGAGGCTGAAGCTTTCTTT
CASSSNRGEAEAFF
>few|14|TRBV29-1|TRBD1|TRBJ1-2
TGCAGCGTTGATTACAGGGGGCGGAACTATGGCTACACCTTC
CSVDYRGRNYGYTF
>-|13|TRBV7-2|-|TRBJ2-1
TGTGCCAGCAGCGCCCGGGCCCCCAATGAGCAGTTCTTC
CASSARAPNEQFF
>-|17|TRBV7-8|TRBD1|TRBJ1-5
TGTGCCAGCAGCGCAAGACAGGGGTTCTATAGCAATCAGCCCCAGCATTTT
CASSARQGFYSNQPQHF
>-|15|TRBV7-2|-|TRBJ1-2
TGTGCCAGCAGCTTAGAAACGGGTGGGAGCTATGGCTACACCTTC
CASSLETGGSYGYTF